This TCR beta chain was obtained from a study of T cells in tuberculosis. V gave up 0 bases and J gave up 7 bases, with 9 bases separating them. CDR1 and CDR2 (germline): MGHRA, YSYEKL. This CDR3 is built from 13 residues. Generated by immunoSEQ multiplex PCR, the TCRdb table keeps only in-frame clones and is missing some. Here the sample spans 26,000 or so clones, about 90% being singletons. Sequenced material: PBMCs. This TCR came from a donor aged 10-30 years with latent tuberculosis or without tuberculosis infection. The V call is TRBV4-1, the J call TRBJ1-1, with unresolved D. In DNA, the CDR3 is TGCGCCAGCAGCCAAGATCACCCAGGTGAAGCTTTCTTT. Translated: CASSQDHPGEAFF.